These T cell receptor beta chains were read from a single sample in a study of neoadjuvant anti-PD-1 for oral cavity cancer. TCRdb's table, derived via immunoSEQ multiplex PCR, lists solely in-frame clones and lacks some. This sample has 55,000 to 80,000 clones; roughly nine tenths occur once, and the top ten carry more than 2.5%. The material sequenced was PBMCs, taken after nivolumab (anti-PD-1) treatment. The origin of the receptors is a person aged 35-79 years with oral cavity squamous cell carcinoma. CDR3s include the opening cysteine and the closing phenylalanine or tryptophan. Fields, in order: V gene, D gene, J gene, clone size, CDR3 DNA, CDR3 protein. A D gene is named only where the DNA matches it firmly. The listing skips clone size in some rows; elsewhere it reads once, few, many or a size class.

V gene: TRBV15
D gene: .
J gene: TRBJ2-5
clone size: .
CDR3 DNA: TGTGCCACCAGCAGAGATCAGATAGAGACCCAGTACTTC
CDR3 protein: CATSRDQIETQYF

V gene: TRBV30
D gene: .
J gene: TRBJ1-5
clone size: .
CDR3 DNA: TGTGCCTGGGGTGCGCAGGGCAATCAGCCCCAGCATTTT
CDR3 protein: CAWGAQGNQPQHF

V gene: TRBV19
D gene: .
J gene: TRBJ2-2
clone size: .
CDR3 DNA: TGTGCCAGCAAGACACAGGGCACCGGGGAGCTGTTTTTT
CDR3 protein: CASKTQGTGELFF

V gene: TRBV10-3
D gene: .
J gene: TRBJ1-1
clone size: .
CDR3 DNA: TGTGCCATCAGTGAGCGTCCCGGGACAAGAACCAACACTGAAGCTTTCTTT
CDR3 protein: CAISERPGTRTNTEAFF

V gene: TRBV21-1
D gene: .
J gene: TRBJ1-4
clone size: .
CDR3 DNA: TGTGCCAGCAGCAAAGGGGACAGGGGTTGGGAAAAACTGTTTTTT
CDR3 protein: CASSKGDRGWEKLFF

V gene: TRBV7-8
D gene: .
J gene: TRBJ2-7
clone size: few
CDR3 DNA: TGTGCCAGCAGCCCTCGGGACTTAACCTACGAGCAGTACTTC
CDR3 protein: CASSPRDLTYEQYF

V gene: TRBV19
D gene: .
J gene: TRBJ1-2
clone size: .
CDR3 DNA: TGTGCCAGTAGTATATCGAGCTCCAGGGGATCCTATGGCTACACCTTC
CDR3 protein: CASSISSSRGSYGYTF

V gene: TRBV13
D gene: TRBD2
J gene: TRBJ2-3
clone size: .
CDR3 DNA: TGTGCCAGCAGCACCGTACTAGCGGGGGGGCCCGCAGATACGCAGTATTTT
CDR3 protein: CASSTVLAGGPADTQYF

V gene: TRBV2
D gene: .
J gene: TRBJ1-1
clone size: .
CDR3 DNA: TGTGCCAGCGGGTGGCCCCTTGGGATGAACACTGAAGCTTTCTTT
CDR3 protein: CASGWPLGMNTEAFF

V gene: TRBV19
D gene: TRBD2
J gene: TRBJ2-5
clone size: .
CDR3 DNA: TGTGCCAGTAGTACCCGGACTAGCGGGGAGGGGGAGACCCAGTACTTC
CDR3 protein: CASSTRTSGEGETQYF

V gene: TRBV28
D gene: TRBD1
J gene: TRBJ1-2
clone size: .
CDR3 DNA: TGTGCCAGCAGCTCATCGACAGGGAACTATGGCTACACCTTC
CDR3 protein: CASSSSTGNYGYTF

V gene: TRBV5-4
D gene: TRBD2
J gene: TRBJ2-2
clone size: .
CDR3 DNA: TGTGCCAGCAGCTTGAGTCCACGCGGGGGAAGCGGGGAGCTGTTTTTT
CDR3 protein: CASSLSPRGGSGELFF

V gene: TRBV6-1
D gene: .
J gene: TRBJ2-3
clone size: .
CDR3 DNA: TGTGCCAGCAGTCTACAGACAGCTTTAACAGATACGCAGTATTTT
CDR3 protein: CASSLQTALTDTQYF

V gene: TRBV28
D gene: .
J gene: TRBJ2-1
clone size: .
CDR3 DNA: TGTGCCACCCTATCAGTCCCGCAATACAATGAGCAGTTCTTC
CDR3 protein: CATLSVPQYNEQFF

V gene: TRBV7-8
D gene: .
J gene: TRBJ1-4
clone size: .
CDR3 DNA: TGTGCCAGCAGCCCAATGATCGGGGCAGATGAAAAACTGTTTTTT
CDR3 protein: CASSPMIGADEKLFF

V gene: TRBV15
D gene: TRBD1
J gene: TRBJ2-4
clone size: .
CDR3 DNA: TGTGCCACCAGCGAACACAGGGGGAACATTCAGTACTTC
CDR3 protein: CATSEHRGNIQYF

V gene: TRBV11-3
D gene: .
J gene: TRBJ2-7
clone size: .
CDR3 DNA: TGTGCCAGCAGCATCAGCGCGACAGAGCAGTACTTC
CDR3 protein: CASSISATEQYF

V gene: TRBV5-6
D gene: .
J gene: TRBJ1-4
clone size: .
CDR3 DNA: TGTGCCAGCAGCCAGTTCGGAGGGCCTAATGAAAAACTGTTTTTT
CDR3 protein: CASSQFGGPNEKLFF

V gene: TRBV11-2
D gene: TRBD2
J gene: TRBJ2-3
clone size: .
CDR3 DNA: TGTGCCAGCAGCTTTTCGGGACTACCAGATACGCAGTATTTT
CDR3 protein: CASSFSGLPDTQYF

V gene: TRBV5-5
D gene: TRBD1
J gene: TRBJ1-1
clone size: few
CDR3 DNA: TGTGCCAGCAGCCCCGGACAGGGGTCCACTGAAGCTTTCTTT
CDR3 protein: CASSPGQGSTEAFF

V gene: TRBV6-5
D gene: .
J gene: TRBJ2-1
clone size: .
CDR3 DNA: TGTGCCAGCAGCCCGAGCTCCTACAATGAGCAGTTCTTC
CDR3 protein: CASSPSSYNEQFF

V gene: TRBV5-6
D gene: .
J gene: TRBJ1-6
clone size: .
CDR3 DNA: TGTGCCAGCAGCCTGAGAATGACAGGCAGCTCCTATAATTCACCCCTCCACTTT
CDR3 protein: CASSLRMTGSSYNSPLHF

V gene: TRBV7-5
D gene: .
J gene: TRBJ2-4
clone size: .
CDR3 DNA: TGTGTCAGAAGCTTCCCGAGAGTCCAGCGCCCGCGCCCGAACATTCAGTACTTC
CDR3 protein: CVRSFPRVQRPRPNIQYF

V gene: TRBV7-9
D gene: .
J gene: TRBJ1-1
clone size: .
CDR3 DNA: TGTGCCAGCAGCTTCGGGACGGCGAACACTGAAGCTTTCTTT
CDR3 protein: CASSFGTANTEAFF

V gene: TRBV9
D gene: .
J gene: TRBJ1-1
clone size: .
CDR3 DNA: TGTGCCAGCAGCGTAGCGCCTTTCACTGAAGCTTTCTTT
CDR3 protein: CASSVAPFTEAFF

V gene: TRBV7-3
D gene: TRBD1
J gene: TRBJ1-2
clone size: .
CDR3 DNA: TGTGCCAGCAGCCCATCTGGGGACAGCCATGGCTACACCTTC
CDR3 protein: CASSPSGDSHGYTF

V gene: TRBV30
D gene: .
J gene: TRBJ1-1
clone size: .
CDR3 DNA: TGTGCCTGGACCCAAGGGGAGGCAGCTTTCTTT
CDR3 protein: CAWTQGEAAFF

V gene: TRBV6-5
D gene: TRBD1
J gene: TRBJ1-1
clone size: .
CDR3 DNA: TGTGCCAGCAGCCCCCCGGACAGGGGGCCCACTGAAGCTTTCTTT
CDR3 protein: CASSPPDRGPTEAFF

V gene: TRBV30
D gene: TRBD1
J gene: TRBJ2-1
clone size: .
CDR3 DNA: TGTGCCTGGAGTGGACAGGGGGGGGATGAGCAGTTCTTC
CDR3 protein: CAWSGQGGDEQFF

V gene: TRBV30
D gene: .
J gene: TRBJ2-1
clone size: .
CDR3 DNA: TGTGCCTGGAAGGGGTACAATGAGCAGTTCTTC
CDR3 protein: CAWKGYNEQFF

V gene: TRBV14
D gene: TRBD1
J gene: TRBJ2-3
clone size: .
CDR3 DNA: TGTGCCAGCAGCCCTCCCCGGACAGGGGGCTGGACAGATACGCAGTATTTT
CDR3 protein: CASSPPRTGGWTDTQYF

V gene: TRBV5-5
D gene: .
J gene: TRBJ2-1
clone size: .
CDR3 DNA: TGTGCCAGCAGCCTGGACTTTGGGGCAGGTGAGCAGTTCTTC
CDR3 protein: CASSLDFGAGEQFF

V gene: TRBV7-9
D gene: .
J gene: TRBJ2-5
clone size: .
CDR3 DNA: TGTGCCAGCAGCTTTGGATTCCAAGAGACCCAGTACTTC
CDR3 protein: CASSFGFQETQYF

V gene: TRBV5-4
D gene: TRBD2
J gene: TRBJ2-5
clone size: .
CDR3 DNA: TGTGCCAGCAGCTGGGGGGGACTAGTCGATCAAGAGACCCAGTACTTC
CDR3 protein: CASSWGGLVDQETQYF

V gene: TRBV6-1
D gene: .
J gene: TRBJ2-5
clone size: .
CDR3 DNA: TGTGCCAGCAGTGTACGCGGAGAGACCCAGTACTTC
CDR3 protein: CASSVRGETQYF

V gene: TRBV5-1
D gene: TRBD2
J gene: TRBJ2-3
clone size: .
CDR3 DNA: TGCGCCAGCAGCGAAATAGCGGGAGGGAGCACAGATACGCAGTATTTT
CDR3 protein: CASSEIAGGSTDTQYF

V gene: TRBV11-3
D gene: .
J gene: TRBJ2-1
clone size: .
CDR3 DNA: TGTGCCAGCAGCCCAACTACCAACTCCTACAATGAGCAGTTCTTC
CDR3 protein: CASSPTTNSYNEQFF

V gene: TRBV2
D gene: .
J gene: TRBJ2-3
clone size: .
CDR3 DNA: TGTGCCAGCAGGGCTGGGGGTTCGAGGGGAGATACGCAGTATTTT
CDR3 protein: CASRAGGSRGDTQYF

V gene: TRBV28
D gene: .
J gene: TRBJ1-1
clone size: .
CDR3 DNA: TGTGCCAGCAGGGTCAGGACTGAAGCTTTCTTT
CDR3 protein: CASRVRTEAFF

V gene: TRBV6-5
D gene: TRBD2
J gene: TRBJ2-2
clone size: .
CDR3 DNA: TGTGCCAGCAGCGAGCGGCCGGGAGGCGGGGAGCTGTTTTTT
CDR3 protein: CASSERPGGGELFF

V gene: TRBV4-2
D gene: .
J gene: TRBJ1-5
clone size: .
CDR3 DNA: TGTGCCAGCAGCCAGACTAATCAGGGGACTCAGCCCCAGCATTTT
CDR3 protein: CASSQTNQGTQPQHF

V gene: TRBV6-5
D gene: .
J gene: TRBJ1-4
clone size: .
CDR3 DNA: TGTGCCAGCAGGGCGACAGTAGGGAGGGAAAAACTGTTTTTT
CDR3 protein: CASRATVGREKLFF